The present entry profiles one TCR beta chain with its context. Its target is unknown. Trimming removed 4 bases at V and 6 bases at J, with 15 bases between. Germline CDR1 MNHEY, CDR2 SVGAGI. This CDR3 has 14 residues. This specimen belongs to a study of OX40 agonist ivuxolimab in advanced cancers. Overall study findings and caveats: Individuals who were partial responders at 0.1-3.0 mg/kg had clonal expansion that ranked among the lowest.

Produced via immunoSEQ multiplex PCR; TCRdb's table is partial and in-frame only. There are about 120,000 clones in the sample; roughly 90% occur only once, and less than 0.35% lies in the top ten. The chain recombines TRBV6-5 with TRBJ2-5, with D unclear. The TCR comes from an adult with an advanced solid tumor such as melanoma, head and neck, liver or kidney cancer. This material consisted of CD4+ or CD8+ T cells sorted from blood, taken in a trial of the OX40 agonist ivuxolimab. CDR3 region: CASSLGQVGKTQYF. The CDR3 DNA reads as TGTGCCAGCAGTTTAGGCCAGGTTGGGAAGACCCAGTACTTC.